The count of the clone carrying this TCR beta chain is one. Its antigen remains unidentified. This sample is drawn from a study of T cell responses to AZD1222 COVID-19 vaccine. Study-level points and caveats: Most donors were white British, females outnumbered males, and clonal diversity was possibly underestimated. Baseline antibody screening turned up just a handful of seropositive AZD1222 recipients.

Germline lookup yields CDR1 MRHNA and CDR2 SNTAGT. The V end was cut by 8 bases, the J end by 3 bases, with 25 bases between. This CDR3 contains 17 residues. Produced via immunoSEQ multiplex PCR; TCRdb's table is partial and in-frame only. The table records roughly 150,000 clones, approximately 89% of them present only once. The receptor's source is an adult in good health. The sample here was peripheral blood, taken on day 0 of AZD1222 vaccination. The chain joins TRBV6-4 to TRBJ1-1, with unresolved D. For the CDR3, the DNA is TGTGCCAGCGGAGACGCGGTAGTCTGTGGTGTAGACACTGAAGCTTTCTTT. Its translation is CASGDAVVCGVDTEAFF.